The next 15 T cell receptor beta chains were all read from a single sample in a study of PD-1 blockade in mismatch repair-deficient tumors. This table comes from immunoSEQ multiplex PCR, and its TCRdb copy is limited to in-frame clones, with some not included. The data hold 120,000 or so clones, with about 86% observed a single time. The source was peripheral blood, collected 44 weeks after starting pembrolizumab. The receptors shown here come from an adult with mismatch repair-deficient cancer.

V is TRBV28 and J is TRBJ1-3; maybe TRBD1 (5 bases). V lost 7 bases to trimming and J lost 4 bases, with 17 bases between them. CDR3 length: 15 amino acids. Germline V gene lookup returns CDR1 MDHEN and CDR2 SYDVKM. The CDR3: CASTSQGSDGNTIYF. The CDR3 DNA sequence: TGTGCCAGCACCTCCCAGGGATCGGACGGAAACACCATATATTTT.

This chain links TRBV7-9 with TRBJ2-3; 10 bases line up with TRBD2. The CDR3 spans 15 residues. Germline trimming cut 1 base from V and 5 bases from J; bases unmatched to any gene: 3. Germline V gene data show CDR1 as SEHNR and CDR2 as FQNEAQ (reference sequence). The CDR3 loop is CASSLVASGGDTQYF. The CDR3 DNA reads TGTGCCAGCAGCTTAGTGGCTAGCGGGGGAGATACGCAGTATTTT.

V is TRBV10-3 and J is TRBJ1-2; D unresolved. Per germline, CDR1 ENHRY and CDR2 SYGVKD. Trimming took off 5 bases at V and 8 bases at J, with 12 bases between the two ends. This CDR3 is 12 amino acids long. CDR3 sequence: CAISPGLEGYTF. The CDR3 DNA follows: TGTGCCATCAGTCCGGGCCTTGAGGGCTACACCTTC.

This sequence joins TRBV29-1 and TRBJ2-2; D possibly matches TRBD1 or TRBD2 (6 bases each). Germline values: CDR1 SQVTM, CDR2 ANQGSEA. This CDR3 has 13 residues. The ends were cut back, 5 bases at V and 7 bases at J, with 14 bases in the middle. The CDR3 nucleotides read TGCAGCGTTCGAAAGGGGGGAGGCGGGGAGCTGTTTTTT. Encoded protein: CSVRKGGGGELFF.

This chain links TRBV2 with TRBJ1-1; no firm D call. Trimming cost V 2 bases and J 7 bases, with 8 bases left between them. CDR3 length equals 12 residues. CDR1 SNHLY and CDR2 FYNNEI come from the germline V gene. CDR3 in amino acids: CASSEYQIEAFF. DNA of the CDR3: TGTGCCAGCAGTGAATATCAGATTGAAGCTTTCTTT.

The chain couples TRBV7-9 to TRBJ2-3; no clear D gene. Germline V gives CDR1 SEHNR, CDR2 FQNEAQ (reference sequence). Between the trimmed V and J ends, which lost 1 base and 2 bases, there was a span of 10 bases. The CDR3 is 15 residues long. As DNA, the CDR3 is TGTGCCAGCAGCTTAGATGGTAGGGCCACAGATACGCAGTATTTT. This codes for CASSLDGRATDTQYF.

This clone was counted a single time. The rearrangement joins TRBV19 to TRBJ2-3; TRBD2 matches 10 bases. The junction had 6 bases not matched to a gene; V was cut back by 10 bases and J by 5 bases. This CDR3 comprises 13 residues. CDR1 LNHDA and CDR2 SQIVND come from the germline V gene (reference sequence). The CDR3 is CATSGTSVDTQYF. CDR3 DNA sequence: TGTGCCACTTCCGGGACTAGCGTAGATACGCAGTATTTT.

The chain combines TRBV5-4 with TRBJ2-7; 7 bases map to TRBD1. Germline loops: CDR1 SGHNT, CDR2 YYREEE (reference sequence). V lost 3 bases to trimming and J lost 6 bases; unmatched junction nucleotides: 3. This CDR3 contains 12 residues. In DNA, the CDR3 is TGTGCCAGCAGCTCCGACAGGGTCGAGCAGTACTTC. This codes for CASSSDRVEQYF.

This chain links TRBV30 with TRBJ2-2; D gene unclear. V was clipped by 3 bases and J by 6 bases, with 8 bases between them. In germline, CDR1 is GTSNPN, CDR2 SVGIG (reference sequence). This CDR3 spans 12 amino acids. Written as DNA, the CDR3 is TGTGCCTGGAGGATGGCGGCCGGGGAGCTGTTTTTT. It yields the protein CAWRMAAGELFF.

V is TRBV5-1 and J is TRBJ2-1; the D gene is possibly TRBD1 (7 bases). The germline gives CDR1 SGHRS, CDR2 YFSETQ. The V gene lost 2 bases and the J gene lost 3 bases, with 24 bases spanning the gap. The CDR3 runs 19 residues. The CDR3 region is CASSFRQGGLRPLYNEQFF. The CDR3 DNA reads TGCGCCAGCAGCTTCCGACAGGGAGGACTGCGGCCCCTCTACAATGAGCAGTTCTTC.

The V call is TRBV6-1, the J call TRBJ1-3; D gene ambiguous. V lost 7 bases and J 4 bases, leaving 14 bases between the germline ends. The V gene's germline CDR1 is MNHNS and CDR2 SASEGT. This CDR3 contains 14 residues. The CDR3 loop is CASTLGGSGNTIYF. CDR3 nucleotide sequence: TGTGCCAGCACCCTGGGAGGATCCGGAAACACCATATATTTT.

This rearrangement joins TRBV10-2 to TRBJ2-1; either TRBD1 or TRBD2 may supply D (5 bases each). Trimming left V 7 bases short and J 10 bases short, with 17 bases between. The CDR3 covers 13 residues. Looked up from germline, CDR1 is WSHSY and CDR2 is SAAADI. This CDR3 reads CASKSGASLEQFF. DNA of the CDR3: TGCGCCAGCAAGTCTGGGGCTAGCCTGGAGCAGTTCTTC.

V usage is TRBV27 and J usage is TRBJ2-1; TRBD2 matches at 12 bases. V shed 5 bases and J 7 bases; nucleotides not matched to a gene: 6. This CDR3 has 15 residues. Germline-derived CDR1 and CDR2 are MNHEY and SMNVEV (reference sequence). The CDR3 loop reads CASSPGTSGRNEQFF. The CDR3 nucleotides read TGTGCCAGCAGTCCCGGGACTAGCGGGCGTAATGAGCAGTTCTTC.

The chain is built from TRBV29-1 and TRBJ1-4; 8 positions agree with TRBD1. V dropped 7 bases and J dropped 8; count of bases not matched to a gene: 3. CDR3 length: 11 amino acids. Germline lookup yields CDR1 SQVTM and CDR2 ANQGSEA. CDR3 protein: CSARQGEKLFF. The CDR3 nucleotides read TGCAGCGCCAGACAGGGGGAAAAACTGTTTTTT.

The rearrangement joins TRBV4-3 to TRBJ2-5; D remains unclear. The germline V gene has CDR1 LGHNA and CDR2 YSLEER. The V end lost 0 bases, the J end lost 5 bases, and 7 bases lay between the germline ends. The CDR3 loop spans 13 amino acids. The CDR3 loop reads CASSQDYAETQYF. The DNA for the CDR3 is TGCGCCAGCAGCCAAGATTACGCCGAGACCCAGTACTTC.